This T cell receptor beta chain stems from a study of T cell responses to AZD1222 COVID-19 vaccine. Assay used: immunoSEQ multiplex PCR; TCRdb lists only in-frame clones, some missing. The table lists some 150,000 clones, around 90% of them singletons. The CDR3 contains 13 residues. Germline CDR1 and CDR2: MNHEY and SMNVEV (reference sequence). Trimming shortened V by 5 bases and J by 0 bases, and 2 bases separated the two germline ends. The chain employs TRBV27 and TRBJ1-6; D gene ambiguous. The material sequenced was peripheral blood, taken on day 0 of AZD1222 vaccination. This TCR was recovered from an adult in good health. The CDR3 DNA is TGTGCCAGCAGTCTCTCCTATAATTCACCCCTCCACTTT. Translating it yields CASSLSYNSPLHF.